The TCR beta chain described here comes from a study of blood T cell repertoires in COVID-19. Turning to the study itself: Donors in the United States, Italy and Spain gave samples during acute or convalescent COVID-19. T cells, B-cell-depleted T cells, or PBMCs provided the cDNA or gDNA that served as material.

The CDR3 sequence is 15 residues long. V shed 5 bases and J 0 bases; nucleotides not matched to a gene: 8. Germline V gene lookup returns CDR1 SQVTM and CDR2 ANQGSEA. The Seattle patients joined while their infection was active and were tracked longitudinally afterward. In the authors' methods: Estimates of nucleated cell counts were drawn from the amplification of reference gene primers. Produced via immunoSEQ multiplex PCR; TCRdb's table is partial and in-frame only. V and J calls and clone size are copied from that table; D and trimming were computed from the DNA. This sample yields around 400,000 clones, of which more than 75% are seen a single time; about 2.1% belongs to the top ten.

The sequence was collected from a woman aged 60-75 years with COVID-19, enrolled during active disease. Sequencing input: peripheral blood. V gene TRBV29-1 combines with J gene TRBJ2-3; 7 nucleotides match TRBD1. The CDR3 sequence is CSVFSDRVSTDTQYF. CDR3 DNA: TGCAGCGTTTTCTCTGACAGGGTTAGCACAGATACGCAGTATTTT.